One T cell receptor beta chain is described in this entry. Its target antigen remains unknown. No base qualities exist here, and no much larger clone lies one base off it. The data originate from a study of T cell repertoires in ileal Crohn's disease (dated by TCRdb to 2018 to 2020). Study-wide context: The median duration of disease was 7.9 years, and at the time of surgery around 40% of patients were active smokers. Postoperative therapy was given to about half of the patients, with thiopurines administered to some 10 patients and anti-TNF agents administered to under 20 patients. A total of approximately 170 mucosal samples from around 60 patients were sequenced, collected from several sites on the surgical specimen and at postoperative endoscopy. Endoscopic postoperative recurrence was defined as a Rutgeerts score above i0. The study was conducted in parallel with a multicentre cohort that was designed to identify predictors of early endoscopic recurrence following ileocolonic resection. TCR repertoire analysis was performed in around 57 Crohn's disease patients drawn from a prospective multicentre cohort. Every patient underwent surgery because of a complication, which was stricturing disease in 61% of cases and penetrating disease in about 40%. Study-wide conclusions, independent of this receptor: Compared with CD4 T cells, sorted CD8 T cells contained more high-frequency clones, which suggests that the mucosal expansions were mostly CD8. Endoscopic recurrence was linked to a higher percentage of high-frequency clones at surgery, and recurrence occurred in every patient whose clonality exceeded 26.8% (18/57). Mucosal CD4 and CD8 T cells were sorted and sequenced only in a subgroup of patients, whose size was not stated. Patients who were active smokers at surgery had a significantly higher proportion of clonal expansions than non-smokers (approximately 26% vs 17%, p=0.02).

For commercial TCRB immunosequencing, approximately 480 nanograms of biopsy DNA were submitted for each sample. Adaptive Biotechnology amplified CDR3 regions from genomic DNA with a two-step multiplex PCR that controlled for amplification bias. In the first PCR, primers covered every V and J gene segment, and in the second PCR, barcodes and Illumina adapters were added. CDR3 libraries were sequenced using an Illumina instrument. On the authors' methods: The analysis drew on both the pipelines supplied by the vendor and custom analysis of the raw data in R/Bioconductor running R version 3.3.0. Clonality, which ranges from 0 to 1, was calculated as the inverse of the normalised Shannon entropy across all productive clones. High-frequency clones were defined as the share of the repertoire taken up by the top 100 clones, keeping only clones that passed a 95% confidence test. Overlap between samples was measured with the Morisita-Horn index, while repertoire diversity was measured with the Simpson index. Held by TCRdb, this immuneACCESS table contains in-frame sequences only and omits some clones. Under half of the omission traces to an unresolved V gene where checked; the cause of the rest is unknown. V, J and clone size are taken as reported in that table, and D and trimming were inferred from the DNA itself. For this sample the table gives approximately 2,600 clones, of which roughly 77% were detected only once. 15% to 20% of the sample rests with the top ten.

To be eligible, patients had to be adults with ileal or ileocolonic Crohn's disease and an indication for ileocolonic resection. Whole ileal mucosal biopsies were kept frozen at -80 degrees C prior to DNA extraction. Genomic DNA was isolated from frozen whole biopsies using a TRizol-based method, and the DNA was quantified with a NanoDrop 2000 spectrophotometer. The cysteine opens and the phenylalanine closes a CDR3 of 16 amino acids. The retained sequence is limited to the CDR3, 48 bases, with the frame set at the first base. The trim is 2 bases for V and 2 bases for J, with a gap of 16 bases between the germline ends. The germline V gene (reference sequence) sets CDR1 to SEHNR and CDR2 to FQNEAQ.

Sequences were obtained from ileal tissue. The sequence is built from TRBV7-9 and TRBJ2-7; perhaps TRBD1 is the D gene, with 5 bases matching. The receptor was isolated from an adult with Crohn's disease. In nucleotides, the sequence is TGTGCCAGCAGCTTACTTCAGGGTTTTTCGCCCTACGAGCAGTACTTC. This yields the protein CASSLLQGFSPYEQYF. This CDR3, with the reference TRBV7-9 and TRBJ2-7 proteins standing in past its ends, gives the full variable domain DTGVSQNPRHKITKRGQNVTFRCDPISEHNRLYWYRQTLGQGPEFLTYFQNEAQLEKSRLLSDRFSAERPKGSFSTLEIQRTEQGDSAMYLCASSLLQGFSPYEQYFGPGTRLTVT.